This T cell receptor (beta chain) was sequenced for a study of blood T cell repertoires in COVID-19. Profiling relied on immunoSEQ multiplex PCR, and the TCRdb table lists in-frame clones only, not all of them. This table has about 120,000 clones, around three quarters appearing once. With 4 bases removed from V and 0 bases from J, the gap between germline ends came to 11 bases. The CDR3 has 15 residues. Per the germline V gene, CDR1 is SGDLS and CDR2 is YYNGEE. The V call is TRBV9, the J call TRBJ1-3; D gene unclear. The specimen sequenced was peripheral blood. The clonotype comes from a middle-aged man with active or convalescent COVID-19. The CDR3 coding sequence is TGTGCCAGCAGCTTCCAGGCCCTCTCTGGAAACACCATATATTTT. It yields the protein CASSFQALSGNTIYF.